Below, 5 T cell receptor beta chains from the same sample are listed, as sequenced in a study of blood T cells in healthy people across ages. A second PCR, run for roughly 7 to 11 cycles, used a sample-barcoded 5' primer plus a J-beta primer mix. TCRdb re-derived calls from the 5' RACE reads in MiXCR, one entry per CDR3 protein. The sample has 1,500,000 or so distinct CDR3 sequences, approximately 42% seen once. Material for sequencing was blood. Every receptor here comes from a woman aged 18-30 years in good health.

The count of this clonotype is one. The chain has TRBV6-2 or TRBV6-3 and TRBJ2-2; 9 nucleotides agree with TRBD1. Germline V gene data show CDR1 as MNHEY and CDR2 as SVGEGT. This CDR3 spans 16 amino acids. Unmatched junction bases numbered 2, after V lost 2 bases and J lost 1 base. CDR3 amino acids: CASSYDRGKNTGELFF. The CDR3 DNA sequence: TGTGCCAGCAGTTACGACAGGGGGAAGAACACCGGGGAGCTGTTTTTT.

The CDR3 DNA follows: TGTGCCAGCAGTTCCGCAGGGGGCAGGAGTTTGAATTCACCCCTCCACTTT. Its protein is CASSSAGGRSLNSPLHF. The chain couples TRBV28 to TRBJ1-6; 8 bases are shared with TRBD1. Germline-derived CDR1 and CDR2 are MDHEN and SYDVKM. With 4 bases clipped from V and 7 bases from J, the junction kept 12 bases outside the gene matches. The CDR3 totals 17 residues.

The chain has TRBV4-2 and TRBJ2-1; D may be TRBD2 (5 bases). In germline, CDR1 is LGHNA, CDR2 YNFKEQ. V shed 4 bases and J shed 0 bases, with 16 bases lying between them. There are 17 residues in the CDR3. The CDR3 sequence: CASSREVAGSSYNEQFF. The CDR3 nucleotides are TGTGCCAGCAGCCGCGAAGTGGCGGGCAGCTCCTACAATGAGCAGTTCTTC.

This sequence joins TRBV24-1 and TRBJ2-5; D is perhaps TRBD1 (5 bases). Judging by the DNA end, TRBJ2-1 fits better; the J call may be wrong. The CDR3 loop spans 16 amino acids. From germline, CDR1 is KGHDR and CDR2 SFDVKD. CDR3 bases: TGTGCCACCAGTGATTTCATCAGGGATGGGCAAGAGACCCAGTTCTTC. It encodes CATSDFIRDGQETQFF.

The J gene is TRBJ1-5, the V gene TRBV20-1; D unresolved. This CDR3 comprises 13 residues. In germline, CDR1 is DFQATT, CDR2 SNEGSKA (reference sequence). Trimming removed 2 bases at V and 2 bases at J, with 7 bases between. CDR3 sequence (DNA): TGCAGTGCTAGACGGCCAGGCAATCAGCCCCAGCATTTT. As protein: CSARRPGNQPQHF.